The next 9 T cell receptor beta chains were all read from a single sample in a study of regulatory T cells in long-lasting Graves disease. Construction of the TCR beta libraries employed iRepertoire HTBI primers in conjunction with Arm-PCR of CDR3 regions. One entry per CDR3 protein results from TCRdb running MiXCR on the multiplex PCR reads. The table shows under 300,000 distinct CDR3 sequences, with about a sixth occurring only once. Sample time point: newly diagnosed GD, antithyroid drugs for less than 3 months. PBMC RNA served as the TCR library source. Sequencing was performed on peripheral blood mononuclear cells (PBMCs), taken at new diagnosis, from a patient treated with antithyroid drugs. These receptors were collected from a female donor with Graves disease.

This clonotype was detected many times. CDR3 residues: CASSRPGPTYNEQFF. In DNA form, the CDR3 reads TGTGCCAGCAGCCGCCCGGGGCCCACTTACAATGAGCAGTTCTTC. The V gene is TRBV11-1, the J gene TRBJ2-1; D is perhaps TRBD1 or TRBD2 (5 bases each). This CDR3 comprises 15 residues. The V and J ends lost 5 bases and 4 bases respectively, with 15 bases between them. CDR1 is SGHAT, CDR2 FQDESV, per germline (reference sequence).

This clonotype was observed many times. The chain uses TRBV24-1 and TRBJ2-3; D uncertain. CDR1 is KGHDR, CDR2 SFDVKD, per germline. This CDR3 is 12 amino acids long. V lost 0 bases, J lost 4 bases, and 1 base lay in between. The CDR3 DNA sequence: TGTGCCACCAGTGATTTGGCAGATACGCAGTATTTT. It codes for CATSDLADTQYF.

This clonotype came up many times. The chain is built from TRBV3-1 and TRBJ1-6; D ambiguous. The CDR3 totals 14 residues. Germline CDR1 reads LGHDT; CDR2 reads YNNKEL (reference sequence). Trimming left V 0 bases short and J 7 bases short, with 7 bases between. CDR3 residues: CASSQEYRNSPLHF. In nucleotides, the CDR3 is TGTGCCAGCAGCCAAGAGTACAGAAATTCACCCCTCCACTTT.

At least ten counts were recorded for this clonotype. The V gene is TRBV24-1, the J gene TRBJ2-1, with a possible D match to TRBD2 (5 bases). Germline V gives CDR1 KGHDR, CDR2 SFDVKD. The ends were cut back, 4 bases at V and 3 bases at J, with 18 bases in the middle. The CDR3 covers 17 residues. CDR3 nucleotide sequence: TGTGCCACCAGTGACTCCTATCGAGGGATGCGCTACAATGAGCAGTTCTTC. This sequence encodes CATSDSYRGMRYNEQFF.

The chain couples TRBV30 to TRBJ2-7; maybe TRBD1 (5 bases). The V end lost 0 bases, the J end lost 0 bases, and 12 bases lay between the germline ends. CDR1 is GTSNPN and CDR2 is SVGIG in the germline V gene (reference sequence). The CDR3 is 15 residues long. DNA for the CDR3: TGTGCCTGGAGTGTACTGGACAACCTCTCCTACGAGCAGTACTTC. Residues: CAWSVLDNLSYEQYF.

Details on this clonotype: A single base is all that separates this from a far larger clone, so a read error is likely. The CDR3 coding sequence is TGTGCCAGCAGTGAGACGACAGGGCGGAGTGAGCAGTTCTTC. Translation: CASSETTGRSEQFF. The chain employs TRBV27 and TRBJ2-1; 7 bases align to TRBD1. The length of the CDR3 is 14 residues. Germline lookup yields CDR1 MNHEY and CDR2 SMNVEV (reference sequence). V was clipped by 5 bases and J by 9 bases; unmatched bases: 10.

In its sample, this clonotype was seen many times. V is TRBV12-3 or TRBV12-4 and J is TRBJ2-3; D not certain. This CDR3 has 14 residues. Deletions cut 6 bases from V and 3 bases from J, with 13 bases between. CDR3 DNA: TGTGCCAGCAGGTTCAGGCTACAAACAGATACGCAGTATTTT. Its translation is CASRFRLQTDTQYF.

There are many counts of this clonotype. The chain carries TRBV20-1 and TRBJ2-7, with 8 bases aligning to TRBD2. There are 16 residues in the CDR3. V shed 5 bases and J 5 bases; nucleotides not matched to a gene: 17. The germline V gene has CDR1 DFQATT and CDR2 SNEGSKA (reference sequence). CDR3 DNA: TGCAGTGCTCCAAAGAGGAGCGGGAGAGGCGGCGACGAGCAGTACTTC. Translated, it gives CSAPKRSGRGGDEQYF.

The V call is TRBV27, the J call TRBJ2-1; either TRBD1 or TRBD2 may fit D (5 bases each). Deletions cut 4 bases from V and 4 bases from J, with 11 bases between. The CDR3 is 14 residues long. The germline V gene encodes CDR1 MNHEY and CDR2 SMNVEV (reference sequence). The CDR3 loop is CASSSLGAYNEQFF. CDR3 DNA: TGTGCCAGCAGTTCACTAGGGGCATACAATGAGCAGTTCTTC.